The 28 T cell receptor beta chains in this list originate from one sample, sequenced in a study of vaccination and CD4 T cells after COVID-19. Antigens for these TCRs are unknown. The Oncomine TCR Beta short-read assay was applied to DNA of cultured CD4+ T cells. One entry per CDR3 protein, called by TCRdb with MiXCR from the PCR reads. The sample records about 7,000 distinct CDR3 sequences, 45% to 55% being singletons. The treatment was: approximately 10-day PBMC culture with coronavirus spike peptide pools or control peptides (ViraFEST assay). Sequenced: CD4+ T cells from blood, cultured in vitro. Receptor source: a human donor who had recovered from COVID-19.

The CDR3 is CAGNRVSNQPQHF. The CDR3 DNA sequence: TGTGCCGGTAACAGGGTCTCCAATCAGCCCCAGCATTTT. The rearrangement links TRBV28 to TRBJ1-5; a possible D gene is TRBD1 (6 bases). The CDR3 is made up of 13 amino acids. The V and J ends lost 11 bases and 3 bases respectively, with 14 bases between them. The germline V gene has CDR1 MDHEN and CDR2 SYDVKM. The full variable domain, its missing parts supplied by reference TRBV28 and TRBJ1-5, is DVKVTQSSRYLVKRTGEKVFLECVQDMDHENMFWYRQDPGLGLRLIYFSYDVKMKEKGDIPEGYSVSREKKERFSLILESASTNQTSMYLCAGNRVSNQPQHFGDGTRLSIL.

The CDR3 region has the DNA TGTGCCAGCAGATCCTTCAGCGGGAGGGCCTACGAGCAGTACTTC. Translating it yields CASRSFSGRAYEQYF. The rearrangement joins TRBV11-2 to TRBJ2-7; 10 bases map to TRBD2. Unmatched junction bases numbered 7, after V lost 6 bases and J lost 2 bases. Germline CDR1 reads SGHAT; CDR2 reads FQNNGV. CDR3 length: 15 amino acids.

This clonotype is classed as large (0.1 to 1%). The chain recombines TRBV2 with TRBJ2-7; 13 bases map to TRBD2. V dropped 11 bases and J dropped 7; count of bases not matched to a gene: 8. The germline V gene encodes CDR1 SNHLY and CDR2 FYNNEI. CDR3 length equals 13 residues. The CDR3 loop reads CAEGGLAGREQYF. In nucleotides, the CDR3 is TGTGCCGAGGGGGGACTAGCGGGACGGGAGCAGTACTTC. The entire variable domain, with the rest obtained from reference TRBV2 and TRBJ2-7, is as follows: EPEVTQTPSHQVTQMGQEVILRCVPISNHLYFYWYRQILGQKVEFLVSFYNNEISEKSEIFDDQFSVERPDGSNFTLKIRSTKLEDSAMYFCAEGGLAGREQYFGPGTRLTVT.

V is TRBV5-1 and J is TRBJ2-7; possibly TRBD2 for D (5 bases). V was trimmed by 0 bases and J by 0 bases, leaving 10 bases between them. Germline V gene sequence: CDR1 SGHRS, CDR2 YFSETQ. This CDR3 has 15 residues. CDR3 nucleotides: TGCGCCAGCAGCTTGGAGTCAGGACTCTCCTACGAGCAGTACTTC. This gives the protein CASSLESGLSYEQYF.

This clonotype was seen a few times. This chain joins TRBV2 and TRBJ1-2; D not certain. CDR1 and CDR2 from the germline V gene are SNHLY and FYNNEI. With 2 bases removed from V and 2 bases from J, the gap between germline ends came to 3 bases. The CDR3 length is 12 residues. CDR3 loop: CASSEHNYGYTF. The CDR3 coding sequence is TGTGCCAGCAGTGAACACAACTATGGCTACACCTTC.

This clonotype was counted a single time. The gene calls are TRBV7-9 and TRBJ2-7; TRBD1 agrees at 9 bases. Germline CDR1 and CDR2: SEHNR and FQNEAQ (reference sequence). The CDR3 loop spans 15 amino acids. The V and J ends lost 5 bases and 3 bases, in that order; junction bases with no gene match: 8. CDR3 nucleotide sequence: TGTGCCAGCAGCAATCTCCGGGACAGGGACTACGAGCAGTACTTC. Translation: CASSNLRDRDYEQYF. Together with reference TRBV7-9 and TRBJ2-7, the CDR3 gives the full variable domain: DTGVSQNPRHKITKRGQNVTFRCDPISEHNRLYWYRQTLGQGPEFLTYFQNEAQLEKSRLLSDRFSAERPKGSFSTLEIQRTEQGDSAMYLCASSNLRDRDYEQYFGPGTRLTVT.

The chain combines TRBV7-9 with TRBJ1-3, with 9 bases aligning to TRBD1. Germline V CDR1 and CDR2: SEHNR, FQNEAQ (reference sequence). V trimming: 5 bases; J trimming: 2 bases; junction bases outside the gene matches: 4. CDR3 length equals 15 residues. The CDR3 here is CASSQQGAAGNTIYF. CDR3 sequence (DNA): TGTGCCAGCAGCCAACAGGGGGCGGCTGGAAACACCATATATTTT.

This clonotype was found once. This chain links TRBV9 with TRBJ2-3, with D uncertain. This CDR3 is 13 amino acids long. The V end lost 4 bases, the J end lost 5 bases, and 11 bases lay between the germline ends. In germline, CDR1 is SGDLS, CDR2 YYNGEE. CDR3 nucleotide sequence: TGTGCCAGCAGCCGCGCCAGGCTAGATACGCAGTATTTT. Amino acids: CASSRARLDTQYF.

In its sample, this clonotype was seen a few times. The V call is TRBV6-2 or TRBV6-3, the J call TRBJ1-1; D is perhaps TRBD1 (5 bases). Trimming pared 5 bases from V and 8 bases from J, leaving 15 bases between. Germline assignment: CDR1 MNHEY and CDR2 SVGEGT. The CDR3 loop spans 13 amino acids. DNA of the CDR3: TGTGCCAGCAGTCCCAGGGCAGGATGGGAAGCTTTCTTT. This encodes CASSPRAGWEAFF.

This clonotype appeared a few times. V is TRBV12-3 or TRBV12-4 and J is TRBJ1-6, with 8 bases lining up with TRBD1. The V and J ends lost 1 base and 9 bases, in that order; junction bases with no gene match: 2. The CDR3 loop spans 14 amino acids. The CDR3 is CASSLGTGSSPLHF. The CDR3 region has the DNA TGTGCCAGCAGTTTAGGGACAGGGAGTTCACCCCTCCACTTT.

The table lists this clonotype with a few counts. This sequence joins TRBV20-1 and TRBJ1-4; 7 bases are a match to TRBD1. This CDR3 has 15 amino acids. Trimming at V came to 3 bases and at J to 7 bases, leaving 11 bases not matched to a gene. Germline CDR1 and CDR2: DFQATT and SNEGSKA (reference sequence). The chain's CDR3 is CSASGTAVEGEKLFF. The CDR3, as DNA: TGCAGTGCTAGTGGGACAGCGGTAGAGGGTGAAAAACTGTTTTTT.

V usage is TRBV6-4 and J usage is TRBJ1-1; D is ambiguous. CDR3 length: 12 amino acids. The germline V gene encodes CDR1 MRHNA and CDR2 SNTAGT. Trimming stripped 2 bases from V and 7 bases from J, with 8 bases between. CDR3 DNA sequence: TGTGCCAGCAGTGACGGGTGGGGTGAAGCTTTCTTT. It yields the protein CASSDGWGEAFF.

This clonotype was recorded a few times. V usage is TRBV27 and J usage is TRBJ2-7, with 10 bases that match TRBD2. Losses at the gene ends were 4 bases for V and 6 bases for J; bases not matched to a gene: 9. This CDR3 region has 15 residues. CDR1 and CDR2 from the germline V gene are MNHEY and SMNVEV (reference sequence). The CDR3 region is CASSSSSGGLREQYF. The CDR3 nucleotides are TGTGCCAGCAGTTCATCTAGCGGGGGCCTCCGCGAGCAGTACTTC.

The sample holds a few counts of this clonotype. The chain recombines TRBV11-2 with TRBJ1-1; 7 bases match TRBD1. The length of the CDR3 is 15 residues. In germline, CDR1 is SGHAT, CDR2 FQNNGV. V lost 5 bases, J lost 1 base, and 7 bases stayed unmatched. DNA for the CDR3: TGTGCCAGCAGCCCGACAGGGACATCGAACACTGAAGCTTTCTTT. Translated: CASSPTGTSNTEAFF.

V is TRBV7-2 and J is TRBJ2-3, with D uncertain. Germline V lookup: CDR1 SGHTA, CDR2 FQGNSA. The CDR3 spans 14 residues. V was cut by 4 bases and J by 1 base, with 9 bases left in between. In DNA form, the CDR3 reads TGTGCCAGCAGCTCTGGGTTCCGCACAGATACGCAGTATTTT. Translated, it gives CASSSGFRTDTQYF.

This clonotype was seen only a few times. The chain combines TRBV29-1 with TRBJ1-2, with TRBD1 identical over 10 bases. The CDR3 is made up of 15 amino acids. Per the germline V gene, CDR1 is SQVTM and CDR2 is ANQGSEA. Trimming at V came to 6 bases and at J to 3 bases, leaving 10 bases not matched to a gene. CDR3 DNA: TGCAGCGTCGATAAGGGACAGGGGTCTTACTATGGCTACACCTTC. Protein product: CSVDKGQGSYYGYTF.

This chain links TRBV15 with TRBJ2-5; 10 bases map to TRBD2. CDR3 length: 18 amino acids. J gave up 5 bases and V 1 base, and 13 bases lay outside the gene matches. Germline V gene sequence: CDR1 LNHNV, CDR2 YYDKDF (reference sequence). For the CDR3, the DNA is TGTGCCACCAGCAGAGGGAGCGGGGGGGCCTTGTCGGGGGAGACCCAGTACTTC. This encodes CATSRGSGGALSGETQYF.

The chain employs TRBV2 and TRBJ2-7; TRBD1 aligns across 8 bases. Germline V CDR1 and CDR2: SNHLY, FYNNEI. V shed 2 bases, J shed 7 bases, and the junction held 4 bases outside the gene matches. The CDR3 consists of 13 residues. The CDR3: CASSEQGAWEQYF. CDR3 coding DNA: TGTGCCAGCAGTGAACAGGGGGCATGGGAGCAGTACTTC.

The V call is TRBV20-1, the J call TRBJ1-1; 9 bases align to TRBD1. Germline lookup yields CDR1 DFQATT and CDR2 SNEGSKA (reference sequence). This CDR3 has 14 amino acids. The CDR3 DNA sequence: TGCGGATCCGGGACAGGGAATCGGGCCACTGAAGCTTTCTTT. Its protein product is CGSGTGNRATEAFF.

This clonotype was seen only once. The rearrangement joins TRBV4-2 to TRBJ2-1; TRBD2 matches 7 bases. V shed 1 base and J 15 bases; nucleotides not matched to a gene: 21. This CDR3 is 17 amino acids long. CDR1 is LGHNA and CDR2 is YNFKEQ in the germline V gene. Here the CDR3 reads CASSQVTSGLAVPRVFF. The CDR3 DNA sequence: TGTGCCAGCAGCCAAGTGACCAGCGGGCTAGCGGTTCCCAGAGTGTTCTTC.

On this clonotype: A junction boundary mismatches the germline segment, possibly from a read error. V and J are TRBV5-4 and TRBJ2-7; D tentatively fits TRBD1 or TRBD2 (5 bases each). The germline V gene has CDR1 SGHNT and CDR2 YYREEE (reference sequence). This CDR3 is 12 amino acids long. CDR3 protein: CASSLEGTALDF. Written as DNA, the CDR3 is TGTGCCAGCAGCTTGGAAGGGACGGCTCTAGACTTC.

This rearrangement joins TRBV19 to TRBJ1-6; weak D call: TRBD1 (6 bases). The CDR3 runs 18 residues. Per the germline V gene, CDR1 is LNHDA and CDR2 is SQIVND (reference sequence). V lost 0 bases to trimming and J lost 4 bases, with 16 bases between them. The CDR3 bases are TGTGCCAGTAGTATAGACCTTTCGGTAGGGGGATATAATTCACCCCTCCACTTT. Translation: CASSIDLSVGGYNSPLHF.

The chain joins TRBV11-2 to TRBJ1-1, with 8 nucleotides matching TRBD1. V gave up 1 base and J gave up 4 bases; unmatched junction bases: 2. From germline, CDR1 is SGHAT and CDR2 FQNNGV. This CDR3 is built from 14 residues. CDR3 DNA sequence: TGTGCCAGCAGCTTAGGGCAGGGGGCCACTGAAGCTTTCTTT. It specifies CASSLGQGATEAFF.

The CDR3 here is CASSTTDRAVYSNQPQHF. Written as DNA, the CDR3 is TGTGCCAGTAGTACCACCGACCGAGCCGTCTATAGCAATCAGCCCCAGCATTTT. The chain employs TRBV19 and TRBJ1-5, with no clear D. The CDR3 runs to 18 residues. Germline V CDR1 and CDR2: LNHDA, SQIVND (reference sequence). V lost 4 bases to trimming and J lost 0 bases, with 19 bases between them. The entire variable domain, with the rest obtained from reference TRBV19 and TRBJ1-5, is as follows: DGGITQSPKYLFRKEGQNVTLSCEQNLNHDAMYWYRQDPGQGLRLIYYSQIVNDFQKGDIAEGYSVSREKKESFPLTVTSAQKNPTAFYLCASSTTDRAVYSNQPQHFGDGTRLSIL.

This clonotype was seen a handful of times. This chain joins TRBV21-1 and TRBJ2-7; the table calls TRBD2, which could not be checked here. TRBV21-1 is designated a pseudogene. The CDR3 length is 13 residues. CDR3 loop: CASSPPVGGVEYF. CDR3 in DNA: TGTGCCAGCAGTCCTCCCGTGGGAGGGGTTGAGTACTTC.

The V gene is TRBV20-1, the J gene TRBJ1-5, with 8 nucleotides matching TRBD1. Germline assignment: CDR1 DFQATT and CDR2 SNEGSKA (reference sequence). V gave up 5 bases and J gave up 1 base; unmatched junction bases: 7. The CDR3 contains 15 residues. The CDR3 region is CSAGGGQGSNQPQHF. The CDR3 DNA follows: TGCAGTGCTGGAGGTGGACAGGGAAGCAATCAGCCCCAGCATTTT.

This chain connects TRBV2 to TRBJ1-2; D gene unclear. Germline CDR1 is SNHLY and CDR2 is FYNNEI. The V gene lost 6 bases and the J gene lost 8 bases, with 16 bases spanning the gap. The CDR3 consists of 13 residues. The CDR3 protein is CASSRSRFGGYTF. The CDR3 DNA follows: TGTGCCAGCAGCCGATCGAGATTTGGGGGCTACACCTTC.

This chain connects TRBV19 to TRBJ1-2, with D maybe TRBD1 (6 bases). The V end was cut by 3 bases, the J end by 6 bases, with 11 bases between. The CDR3 covers 13 residues. CDR1 and CDR2 from the germline V gene are LNHDA and SQIVND (reference sequence). The CDR3 sequence is CASSMPGENGYTF. CDR3 sequence (DNA): TGTGCCAGTAGTATGCCAGGGGAAAATGGCTACACCTTC.